The clone carrying this T cell receptor (beta chain) appeared many times. Antigen: not known. The data belong to a study of T cells after yellow fever vaccination. Study summary: It was SMART-Seq v4 Ultra Low Input that prepared the fractions with low cell numbers. Notes on the study in general: Clonotypes found in both CD4 and CD8 compartments made up a small share.

The V and J ends lost 4 bases and 4 bases, in that order; junction bases with no gene match: 5. CDR3 size: 14 residues. Per the germline V gene, CDR1 is SGHVS and CDR2 is FQNEAQ. 5'RACE template switching generated TCR cDNA, adding a universal primer site and UMIs. TCRdb re-called the 5' RACE reads with MiXCR, one entry per CDR3 protein. The data contain a few hundred thousand distinct CDR3 sequences, 6.5% to 7.5% of them singletons. V and J are TRBV7-8 and TRBJ2-3, with TRBD1 matching 7 bases. The receptor's source is a man aged 25-45 years who received the YFV17D yellow fever vaccine. Sequences were derived from CD4+ T cells sorted from PBMCs, sampled on the day of the yellow fever booster vaccination. The CDR3 protein is CASSSGQSPDTQYF. DNA of the CDR3: TGTGCCAGCAGCTCGGGACAGAGCCCAGATACGCAGTATTTT.